This T cell receptor beta chain comes out of a study of cytotoxic CD8 clonotypes in ibrutinib-treated CLL. This table comes from immunoSEQ multiplex PCR, and its TCRdb copy is limited to in-frame clones, with some not included. The sample records approximately 30,000 clones, 45% to 65% being singletons. The TCR sequence derives from a human donor with chronic lymphocytic leukemia. The sample in question was PBMCs, obtained before ibrutinib treatment.

The DNA of the CDR3 is TGTGCCAGCAGCTTGGGGGTGGTGGACAGGACCACAGATACGCAGTATTTT. Translating it yields CASSLGVVDRTTDTQYF. The chain carries TRBV5-5 and TRBJ2-3, with TRBD1 matching 7 bases. The V and J ends lost 0 bases and 2 bases, in that order; junction bases with no gene match: 9. The CDR3 contains 17 residues. Germline CDR1 and CDR2: SGHKS and YYEKEE (reference sequence).